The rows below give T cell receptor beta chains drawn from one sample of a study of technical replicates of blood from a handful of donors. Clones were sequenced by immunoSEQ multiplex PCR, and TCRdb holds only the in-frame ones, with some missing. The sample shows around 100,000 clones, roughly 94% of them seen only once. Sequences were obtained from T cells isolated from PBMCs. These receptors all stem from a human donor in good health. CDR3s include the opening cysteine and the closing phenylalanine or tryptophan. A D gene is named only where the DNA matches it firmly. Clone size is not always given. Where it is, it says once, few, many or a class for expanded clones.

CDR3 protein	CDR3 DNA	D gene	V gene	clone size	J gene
CASSAQGSLSFGYTF	TGTGCCAGCAGCGCTCAGGGGTCTCTATCCTTCGGCTACACCTTC	NA	TRBV6-5	NA	TRBJ1-2
CASSGRGVNNEQFF	TGTGCCAGCAGTGGGCGGGGGGTAAACAATGAGCAGTTCTTC	TRBD2	TRBV6-1	NA	TRBJ2-1
CSVESGLFQETQYF	TGCAGCGTTGAGTCGGGACTATTCCAAGAGACCCAGTACTTC	TRBD2	TRBV29-1	NA	TRBJ2-5
CASRRQGAGYGYTF	TGTGCCAGCAGGCGACAGGGGGCTGGCTATGGCTACACCTTC	TRBD1	TRBV28	NA	TRBJ1-2
CASCGTGTGNTIYF	TGTGCCAGTTGCGGGACAGGCACTGGAAACACCATATATTTT	TRBD1	TRBV19	once	TRBJ1-3
CASSPPQGLNTEAFF	TGTGCCAGCAGCCCCCCCCAGGGTCTGAACACTGAAGCTTTCTTT	NA	TRBV7-9	NA	TRBJ1-1
CATYSSGTEMEYTF	TGTGCCACCTACTCCTCCGGGACAGAGATGGAATACACCTTC	TRBD1	TRBV19	NA	TRBJ1-2
CASSPRLAVAYEQYF	TGTGCCAGCAGCCCCCGACTAGCGGTCGCCTACGAGCAGTACTTC	TRBD2	TRBV7-9	NA	TRBJ2-7
CASSENRGPEAFF	TGCGCCAGCAGTGAGAACAGGGGCCCTGAAGCTTTCTTT	TRBD1	TRBV10-1	few	TRBJ1-1
CASSTRTDTQYF	TGTGCCAGCAGCACACGCACAGATACGCAGTATTTT	NA	TRBV27	NA	TRBJ2-3
CASSSIQQDRSYEQYF	TGTGCCAGCAGCTCGATCCAACAGGATAGGAGCTACGAGCAGTACTTC	NA	TRBV7-9	NA	TRBJ2-7
CASSLRATGGEETQYF	TGTGCCAGCAGCTTGAGGGCGACAGGGGGCGAAGAGACCCAGTACTTC	TRBD1	TRBV5-6	NA	TRBJ2-5
CASSQAGGMTDTQYF	TGTGCCAGCAGCCAAGCGGGGGGGATGACAGATACGCAGTATTTT	TRBD2	TRBV4-2	NA	TRBJ2-3
CASSETHGYTF	TGTGCCAGCAGTGAAACTCATGGCTACACCTTC	NA	TRBV25-1	NA	TRBJ1-2
CASSLGWRGTEAFF	TGTGCCAGCAGCTTAGGTTGGAGGGGAACTGAAGCTTTCTTT	NA	TRBV7-9	NA	TRBJ1-1
CASRIITGATEAFF	TGTGCCAGCAGAATAATCACAGGGGCCACTGAAGCTTTCTTT	TRBD1	TRBV6-5	NA	TRBJ1-1
CASSQAGGVNTEAFF	TGTGCCAGCAGCCAAGCCGGAGGGGTAAACACTGAAGCTTTCTTT	NA	TRBV4-2	NA	TRBJ1-1
CAWSPAGLAGDWETQYF	TGTGCCTGGAGTCCCGCGGGACTAGCGGGAGATTGGGAGACCCAGTACTTC	TRBD2	TRBV30	NA	TRBJ2-5
CASSYSNEQFF	TGTGCCAGCAGTTACAGCAATGAGCAGTTCTTC	NA	TRBV28	once	TRBJ2-1
CAIKEGQETQYF	TGTGCCATCAAGGAGGGTCAAGAGACCCAGTACTTC	NA	TRBV10-3	NA	TRBJ2-5
CASSKNRLRETEAFF	TGTGCCAGTAGTAAAAACAGGTTAAGGGAAACTGAAGCTTTCTTT	NA	TRBV19	NA	TRBJ1-1
CASRKSGSESGELFF	TGTGCCAGCAGGAAAAGCGGGAGTGAGTCCGGGGAGCTGTTTTTT	TRBD2	TRBV9	NA	TRBJ2-2
CASSQGTGNGYTF	TGCGCCAGCAGCCAAGGGACAGGGAATGGCTACACCTTC	TRBD1	TRBV4-1	NA	TRBJ1-2
CASSWTGGVGTEAFF	TGTGCCAGCAGCTGGACAGGGGGGGTAGGCACTGAAGCTTTCTTT	TRBD1	TRBV27	NA	TRBJ1-1
CATTNRGTSYEQYF	TGTGCCACTACTAACAGGGGGACCTCCTACGAGCAGTACTTC	TRBD1	TRBV15	once	TRBJ2-7
CSVEENRSRYGYTF	TGCAGCGTTGAAGAAAACAGATCCCGGTATGGCTACACCTTC	NA	TRBV29-1	NA	TRBJ1-2
CASSTVNFYEQYF	TGTGCCAGCTCCACGGTAAATTTCTACGAGCAGTACTTC	NA	TRBV25-1	NA	TRBJ2-7
CAISESYGRGSYEQYF	TGTGCCATCAGTGAGTCGTACGGCCGGGGTTCCTACGAGCAGTACTTC	NA	TRBV10-3	NA	TRBJ2-7
CASRPRLAGTGELFF	TGTGCCAGCAGACCTCGACTAGCCGGCACCGGGGAGCTGTTTTTT	TRBD2	TRBV6-6	NA	TRBJ2-2
CSVEAVPYGYTF	TGCAGCGTTGAGGCGGTCCCCTATGGCTACACCTTC	NA	TRBV29-1	NA	TRBJ1-2
CASSSRASGANVLTF	TGCGCCAGCAGCTCGAGGGCCTCTGGGGCCAACGTCCTGACTTTC	NA	TRBV5-1	NA	TRBJ2-6
CASSINEQFF	TGTGCCAGCAGCATCAATGAGCAGTTCTTC	NA	TRBV2	NA	TRBJ2-1
CASSPLEGEGQPQHF	TGTGCCAGCAGCCCCCTGGAAGGGGAGGGCCAGCCCCAGCATTTT	NA	TRBV7-2	NA	TRBJ1-5